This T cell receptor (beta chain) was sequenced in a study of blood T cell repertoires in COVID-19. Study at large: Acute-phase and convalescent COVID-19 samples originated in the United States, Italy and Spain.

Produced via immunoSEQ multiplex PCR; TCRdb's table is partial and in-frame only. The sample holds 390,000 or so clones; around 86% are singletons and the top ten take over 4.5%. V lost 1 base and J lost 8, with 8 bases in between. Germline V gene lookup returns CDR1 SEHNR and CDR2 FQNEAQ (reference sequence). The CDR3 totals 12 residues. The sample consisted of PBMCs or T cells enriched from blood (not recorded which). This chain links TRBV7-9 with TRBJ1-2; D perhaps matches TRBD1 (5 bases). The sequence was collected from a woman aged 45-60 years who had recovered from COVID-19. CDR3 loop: CASSLEQGGYTF. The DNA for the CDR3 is TGTGCCAGCAGCTTAGAGCAGGGAGGCTACACCTTC.